One sample yielded the 15 T cell receptor beta chains listed below, sequenced in a study of shared clonotypes between healthy human individuals. Method: immunoSEQ multiplex PCR; TCRdb's copy keeps in-frame clones and lacks some. The repertoire has millions of clones, 93% of them found once; the top ten carry over 1.5%. CD8 cells classed as naive were CD45RO-negative and positively selected for CCR7, excluding terminally differentiated effector memory CD45RA+ cells. Sample: naive CD8+ T cells from PBMCs. Source of these receptors: a man between 18 and 29 years old in good health. Some clones in this sample may be carry-over from other donors' samples.

The rearrangement links TRBV9 to TRBJ1-3; the match to TRBD1 covers 7 bases. Germline assignment: CDR1 SGDLS and CDR2 YYNGEE. The ends lost 4 bases at V and 0 bases at J; junction bases unmatched: 4. The CDR3 has 15 amino acids. CDR3 loop: CASSLRTGSGNTIYF. The DNA of the CDR3 is TGTGCCAGCAGCCTAAGGACAGGCTCTGGAAACACCATATATTTT.

V and J are TRBV19 and TRBJ1-1; TRBD1 matches at 10 bases. The ends lost 1 base at V and 5 bases at J; junction bases unmatched: 7. This CDR3 spans 16 amino acids. Germline values: CDR1 LNHDA, CDR2 SQIVND (reference sequence). The CDR3 DNA reads as TGTGCCAGTAGTATAGGTCCCGGGACAGGGGTAACTGAAGCTTTCTTT. Translation: CASSIGPGTGVTEAFF.

V gene TRBV18 combines with J gene TRBJ1-1; D unresolved. V gave up 0 bases and J gave up 0 bases, with 11 bases separating them. CDR1 and CDR2 (germline): KGHSH, LQKENI. This CDR3 comprises 16 residues. Here the CDR3 reads CASSPPPLGMNTEAFF. The CDR3 bases are TGTGCCAGCTCACCACCCCCCCTGGGGATGAACACTGAAGCTTTCTTT.

A few counts support this clone. The chain is built from TRBV11-2 and TRBJ1-2, with no clear D. The CDR3 has 13 amino acids. V lost 0 bases, J lost 6 bases, and 8 bases lay in between. Germline V CDR1 and CDR2: SGHAT, FQNNGV. CDR3 coding DNA: TGTGCCAGCAGCTTAGAAGTGGGAGATGGCTACACCTTC. Protein sequence: CASSLEVGDGYTF.

The CDR3 spells CATSLTGENYEQYF. CDR3 nucleotides: TGTGCCACCAGCCTGACCGGGGAGAACTACGAGCAGTACTTC. V and J are TRBV15 and TRBJ2-7, with D possibly matching TRBD2 (5 bases). The V and J ends lost 5 bases and 3 bases respectively, with 14 bases between them. Germline V CDR1 and CDR2: LNHNV, YYDKDF (reference sequence). The CDR3 runs to 14 residues.

A single count supports this clone. The rearrangement uses TRBV7-9 and TRBJ2-7, with D hard to call. The DNA end is a closer match to TRBJ2-1, so the J assignment may be wrong. Germline V gene data show CDR1 as SEHNR and CDR2 as FQNEAQ (reference sequence). The CDR3 runs 13 residues. The CDR3 spells CASSLAAAQEQFF. The CDR3 DNA is TGTGCCAGCAGCTTAGCGGCTGCCCAGGAGCAGTTCTTC.

This clone appeared a single time. The V and J genes are TRBV9 and TRBJ2-3, with unresolved D. Per germline, CDR1 SGDLS and CDR2 YYNGEE. V shed 0 bases and J shed 2 bases, with 10 bases lying between them. The CDR3 covers 15 residues. The chain's CDR3 is CASSVAFQSTDTQYF. CDR3 sequence (DNA): TGTGCCAGCAGCGTAGCGTTTCAATCCACAGATACGCAGTATTTT.

The chain has TRBV19 and TRBJ1-5; tentative D call: TRBD1 (6 bases). Germline assignment: CDR1 LNHDA and CDR2 SQIVND (reference sequence). The CDR3 is 14 residues long. Trimming cost V 3 bases and J 6 bases, with 12 bases left between them. The CDR3 nucleotides are TGTGCCAGTAGTATCCCGGGGGCTCGTCAGCCCCAGCATTTT. The encoded protein is CASSIPGARQPQHF.

The V gene is TRBV5-6, the J gene TRBJ2-7; D might be TRBD1 or TRBD2, each matching 6 bases. This CDR3 is 14 amino acids long. The germline V and J ends were trimmed by 2 bases and 4 bases, with 13 bases remaining between them. CDR1 SGHDT and CDR2 YYEEEE come from the germline V gene. CDR3 protein: CASSFGQGRYEQYF. CDR3 DNA: TGTGCCAGCAGCTTTGGGCAGGGGAGGTACGAGCAGTACTTC.

The gene calls are TRBV29-1 and TRBJ2-7; the match to TRBD1 covers 9 bases. CDR3 length equals 16 residues. V was pared by 0 bases and J by 2 bases, with 8 bases of the junction left unmatched. Germline V gives CDR1 SQVTM, CDR2 ANQGSEA. The CDR3 reads CSVEDDLGQGTYEQYF. In DNA, the CDR3 is TGCAGCGTTGAAGACGACCTAGGACAGGGGACCTACGAGCAGTACTTC.

Note on this clone: Other DNA sequences in this sample translate to the same CDR3. The chain joins TRBV9 to TRBJ2-1; a possible D gene is TRBD2 (5 bases). V was shortened by 2 bases and J by 7 bases, with 10 bases between the two germline ends. Germline V CDR1 and CDR2: SGDLS, YYNGEE. This CDR3 spans 13 amino acids. The CDR3 DNA reads TGTGCCAGCAGCGTTGGAGGTCGGAATGAGCAGTTCTTC. Protein product: CASSVGGRNEQFF.

This chain connects TRBV4-1 to TRBJ2-7; D ambiguous. The germline CDR1 and CDR2 sequences are MGHRA and YSYEKL. CDR3 length: 13 amino acids. Trimming stripped 4 bases from V and 6 bases from J, with 13 bases between. CDR3 in amino acids: CASSPLEASEQYF. The CDR3 nucleotides are TGCGCCAGCAGCCCCTTGGAAGCTTCCGAGCAGTACTTC.

The chain links TRBV6-1 to TRBJ2-7; 7 bases line up with TRBD1. The CDR3 is 16 amino acids. Unmatched junction bases numbered 8, after V lost 0 bases and J lost 3 bases. The germline CDR1 and CDR2 sequences are MNHNS and SASEGT. CDR3 coding DNA: TGTGCCAGCAGTGAAGCCCAGTACAGGGGAGACTACGAGCAGTACTTC. It codes for CASSEAQYRGDYEQYF.

V is TRBV6-5 and J is TRBJ2-1; D is uncertain. Germline V CDR1 and CDR2: MNHEY, SVGAGI. V was clipped by 2 bases and J by 10 bases, with 12 bases between them. The CDR3 totals 13 residues. CDR3 in amino acids: CASSYVGVREQFF. DNA of the CDR3: TGTGCCAGCAGTTACGTTGGGGTGCGGGAGCAGTTCTTC.

The V gene is TRBV9, the J gene TRBJ2-4; 11 bases map to TRBD1. The germline V gene encodes CDR1 SGDLS and CDR2 YYNGEE. The CDR3 has 15 residues. V was clipped by 3 bases and J by 9 bases; unmatched bases: 8. The CDR3 nucleotides read TGTGCCAGCAGCGCTCCGGACAGGGGGCGAGGCATTCAGTACTTC. The encoded protein is CASSAPDRGRGIQYF.